This T cell receptor (beta chain) is drawn from a study of shared clonotypes between healthy human individuals. Study summary: Each donor's CD8 memory used one plate, CD8 naive two, each CD4 subset three. The study's findings and limits: Among the subsets, naive ones generally showed larger estimated richness than memory ones.

The split of CD4+ cells yielded CD45RA+ naive and CD45RA-negative memory subsets. Germline lookup yields CDR1 SGHRS and CDR2 YFSETQ. CDR3 length equals 14 residues. V lost 3 bases to trimming and J lost 0 bases, with 9 bases between them. Per the original data handling: Junction-only sequences without quality scores came from ImmunoSEQ, so filtering differed. Libraries were prepared by immunoSEQ multiplex PCR; TCRdb keeps only in-frame clonotypes and omits some of them. V and J calls and clone size are given by that table; D and trimming were obtained from the DNA. This sample has around 700,000 clones, with more than 70% found just once. As to this clone: Its antigen is as yet unknown.

V gene TRBV5-1 combines with J gene TRBJ1-1, with TRBD1 as a possible D gene (5 bases). The TCR sequence derives from a woman aged 25 to 39 in good health. The sequencing sample was made of memory CD4+ T cells sorted from blood. Subset in this sample: CD45RA-negative fraction. CDR3 protein: CASSWGEMNTEAFF. The CDR3 region has the DNA TGCGCCAGCAGCTGGGGGGAGATGAACACTGAAGCTTTCTTT.